This TCR beta chain was recovered during a study of T cell repertoires and HLA-DP antigens. TCRdb keeps only in-frame clones here, not all; method: immunoSEQ multiplex PCR. The sample includes about 2,300 clones, 70% to 75% of them seen just once. After roughly 15 days, CD4+ cells were restimulated 20 to 25 h with the same allogeneic DPB1. Retrovirally transduced HeLa cells with HLA-DPA1/DPB1, HLA-DM, invariant chain and CD80 served as stimulators. Germline values: CDR1 LGHNA, CDR2 YSLEER. The CDR3 consists of 15 residues. The V end was cut by 1 base, the J end by 7 bases, with 11 bases between. This chain joins TRBV4-3 and TRBJ1-6, with no clear D. The origin of this receptor is a man in his fifties or sixties in good health and CMV-seronegative. The sample consisted of CD137- CD4+ T cells from cultured PBMCs. The CDR3 DNA sequence: TGCGCCAGCAGCCAAGTCCCCCTATCGAATTCACCCCTCCACTTT. Protein sequence: CASSQVPLSNSPLHF.